This passage covers 31 T cell receptor beta chains from one sample sequenced in a study of Graves' ophthalmopathy and Graves' hyperthyroidism. RNA transcripts were the template, and TCR beta CDR3 regions were amplified from them. HTBI primers primed a first-round RT-PCR, and a second-round multiplex PCR followed. TCRdb analysed the multiplex PCR reads with MiXCR anew, one entry per CDR3 protein. The sample includes a few hundred thousand distinct CDR3 sequences, 17% of them seen just once. Sequencing input: peripheral blood. Source of these receptors: an adult woman with stable Graves' hyperthyroidism.

This clonotype was observed many times. V and J are TRBV20-1 and TRBJ2-7, with D possibly matching TRBD1 (6 bases). Germline V gene sequence: CDR1 DFQATT, CDR2 SNEGSKA (reference sequence). The V gene lost 6 bases and the J gene lost 6 bases, with 21 bases spanning the gap. This CDR3 is built from 14 residues. In DNA, the CDR3 is TGCAGTGCCAGGTCCCCGGGGCAGACAGGCGAGCAGTACTTC. This encodes CSARSPGQTGEQYF.

This rearrangement joins TRBV6-1 to TRBJ2-5, with D possibly being TRBD1 (7 bases). V lost 2 bases and J lost 5, with 12 bases in between. The germline gives CDR1 MNHNS, CDR2 SASEGT. The CDR3 sequence is 14 residues long. Here the CDR3 reads CASSERAGGETQYF. In nucleotides, the CDR3 is TGTGCCAGCAGTGAACGGGCAGGGGGGGAGACCCAGTACTTC.

This chain links TRBV6-5 with TRBJ2-7, with D possibly being TRBD2 (7 bases). The CDR3 covers 16 residues. Germline CDR1 is MNHEY and CDR2 is SVGAGI. V was clipped by 4 bases and J by 0 bases, with 16 bases between them. The DNA for the CDR3 is TGTGCCAGCAGTTGCGGGGGACAAACTAGCTCCTACGAGCAGTACTTC. This gives the protein CASSCGGQTSSYEQYF.

The gene calls are TRBV20-1 and TRBJ1-4, with D uncertain. With 4 bases removed from V and 3 bases from J, the gap between germline ends came to 9 bases. This CDR3 region has 13 residues. CDR1 DFQATT and CDR2 SNEGSKA come from the germline V gene (reference sequence). CDR3 coding DNA: TGCAGTGCTAAAGGGTCGGCTAATGAAAAACTGTTTTTT. It codes for CSAKGSANEKLFF.

This clonotype was counted ten times or more. This chain joins TRBV7-9 and TRBJ1-6; D is perhaps TRBD1 (6 bases). V was shortened by 5 bases and J by 5 bases, with 13 bases between the two germline ends. This CDR3 contains 15 residues. The V gene's germline CDR1 is SEHNR and CDR2 FQNEAQ (reference sequence). CDR3 nucleotide sequence: TGTGCCAGCAGCCGGAGGGGGGGGGATAATTCACCCCTCCACTTT. Translating gives CASSRRGGDNSPLHF.

This clonotype was counted only a few times. The chain uses TRBV29-1 and TRBJ2-5; 11 positions match TRBD1. With V trimmed by 3 bases and J by 5 bases, 5 bases remained unmatched. Germline-derived CDR1 and CDR2 are SQVTM and ANQGSEA. The CDR3 is 14 amino acids. The CDR3 is CSVDWTGGEETQYF. In DNA form, the CDR3 reads TGCAGCGTTGATTGGACAGGGGGCGAGGAGACCCAGTACTTC.

This clonotype was seen repeatedly, ten times or more. The rearrangement links TRBV19 to TRBJ1-1; D unclear. The CDR3 covers 14 residues. Per the germline V gene, CDR1 is LNHDA and CDR2 is SQIVND (reference sequence). V lost 7 bases, J lost 1 base, and 13 bases lay in between. The CDR3 region has the DNA TGTGCCAGTACCCCACAGTTATCGAACACTGAAGCTTTCTTT. Amino acid sequence: CASTPQLSNTEAFF. The whole variable domain, filled in from reference TRBV19 and TRBJ1-1, reads DGGITQSPKYLFRKEGQNVTLSCEQNLNHDAMYWYRQDPGQGLRLIYYSQIVNDFQKGDIAEGYSVSREKKESFPLTVTSAQKNPTAFYLCASTPQLSNTEAFFGQGTRLTVV.

This clonotype came up many times. This sequence joins TRBV6-5 and TRBJ1-1; 9 bases match TRBD1. Germline assignment: CDR1 MNHEY and CDR2 SVGAGI. V gave up 4 bases and J gave up 2 bases; unmatched junction bases: 8. This CDR3 is 16 amino acids long. The CDR3 region is CASSSGTGSGNTEAFF. CDR3 DNA: TGTGCCAGCAGTTCCGGGACAGGGAGTGGAAACACTGAAGCTTTCTTT.

Comments on this clonotype: A read error is likely, as this CDR3 ends without the conserved phenylalanine or tryptophan. The chain combines TRBV2 with TRBJ2-7; no clear D gene. Germline assignment: CDR1 SNHLY and CDR2 FYNNEI. Trimming shortened V by 6 bases and J by 3 bases, and 9 bases separated the two germline ends. The CDR3 totals 12 residues. CDR3 nucleotides: TGTGCCAGCAGCCCCACTTACTACGAGCAGTACGAC. Protein sequence: CASSPTYYEQYD.

About this clonotype: A much larger clone lies a single base off, so this may be a read error. The CDR3 does not close with the conserved phenylalanine or tryptophan, likely indicating a read error. The chain couples TRBV29-1 to TRBJ1-2; 7 bases line up with TRBD1. From germline, CDR1 is SQVTM and CDR2 ANQGSEA. The CDR3 has 16 residues. Unmatched junction bases numbered 11, after V lost 4 bases and J lost 0 bases. The CDR3 region is CSVGPGQKSTNYGYTV. The CDR3, as DNA: TGCAGCGTTGGTCCGGGACAGAAATCTACTAACTATGGCTACACCGTC.

This clonotype was observed a few times. The chain is built from TRBV3-1 and TRBJ2-7; TRBD1 matches 8 bases. After removal of 1 base from V and 4 bases from J, the junction contained 9 bases not matched to a gene. CDR3 length: 16 residues. Germline V gene data show CDR1 as LGHDT and CDR2 as YNNKEL (reference sequence). The CDR3 bases are TGTGCCAGCAGCCAAGGGTTCAGGGGGCGATGGTACGAGCAGTACTTC. It specifies CASSQGFRGRWYEQYF.

This clonotype was recorded many times. This chain joins TRBV20-1 and TRBJ2-5, with 8 bases fitting TRBD2. Germline lookup yields CDR1 DFQATT and CDR2 SNEGSKA (reference sequence). This CDR3 is 13 amino acids long. J was trimmed by 9 bases and V by 6 bases; bases with no gene match: 12. The CDR3 nucleotides are TGCAGTGCAGCAACTAGCGGCGAGGGGGCCCAGTACTTC. The encoded protein is CSAATSGEGAQYF.

This clonotype appeared many times. V is TRBV5-1 and J is TRBJ2-7; 8 bases map to TRBD2. Germline V gene data show CDR1 as SGHRS and CDR2 as YFSETQ. V trimming: 4 bases; J trimming: 3 bases; junction bases outside the gene matches: 6. CDR3 size: 14 residues. The CDR3 protein is CASSPLGLVYEQYF. As DNA, the CDR3 is TGCGCCAGCAGCCCCCTGGGACTAGTCTACGAGCAGTACTTC.

This clonotype was observed many times. The chain has TRBV27 and TRBJ2-5; 7 positions match TRBD1. The J segment lost 7 bases and the V segment lost 5 bases, leaving 10 bases of the junction unmatched. Per the germline V gene, CDR1 is MNHEY and CDR2 is SMNVEV (reference sequence). The CDR3 loop spans 14 amino acids. In DNA, the CDR3 is TGTGCCAGCAGTACCCGACAGGGTTCGGGGACCCAGTACTTC. Encoded protein: CASSTRQGSGTQYF.

A few counts support this clonotype. V usage is TRBV6-4 and J usage is TRBJ2-7, with 10 bases lining up with TRBD2. CDR1 MRHNA and CDR2 SNTAGT come from the germline V gene. Germline trimming cut 8 bases from V and 1 base from J; bases unmatched to any gene: 14. The CDR3 is 17 amino acids. Here the CDR3 DNA reads TGTGCCAGCTCAGGGCTAGCGGGAGCTAGTGGGTCCTACGAGCAGTACTTC. It translates to CASSGLAGASGSYEQYF.

The sample holds many counts of this clonotype. The rearrangement uses TRBV27 and TRBJ2-4, with 10 bases matching TRBD2. Germline lookup yields CDR1 MNHEY and CDR2 SMNVEV (reference sequence). Trimming took 2 bases from V and 0 from J; bases not matched to a gene: 10. The CDR3 covers 19 residues. This CDR3 is CASSLRGTSAPLAKNIQYF. The CDR3 coding sequence is TGTGCCAGCAGTTTAAGGGGGACTAGCGCCCCGCTAGCCAAAAACATTCAGTACTTC.

Only a few counts were recorded for this clonotype. The chain joins TRBV12-3 or TRBV12-4 to TRBJ2-3; possible D gene TRBD2, 6 bases. The CDR3 extends over 16 amino acids. Trimming pared 10 bases from V and 1 base from J, leaving 21 bases between. The CDR3 DNA reads as TGTGCCACGATCCCGGGAGCCGACCCCCGCACAGATACGCAGTATTTT. Protein: CATIPGADPRTDTQYF.

This clonotype was observed a few times. A clone one base away is much larger, so this may be a read error. The rearrangement links TRBV10-3 to TRBJ2-2, with D tentatively TRBD1 or TRBD2 (5 bases each). V lost 10 bases and J lost 8, with 23 bases in between. The CDR3 has 15 amino acids. Looked up from germline, CDR1 is ENHRY and CDR2 is SYGVKD. The CDR3 here is CANNNRDGSWGELFF. CDR3 in DNA: TGTGCCAACAATAACCGGGACGGATCCTGGGGGGAGCTGTTTTTT.

The table lists this clonotype with many counts. The J gene is TRBJ2-5, the V gene TRBV5-1, with TRBD1 matching over 9 bases. This CDR3 is built from 15 residues. Looked up from germline, CDR1 is SGHRS and CDR2 is YFSETQ. V was pared by 4 bases and J by 2 bases, with 6 bases of the junction left unmatched. In DNA, the CDR3 is TGCGCCAGCAGCCCGGACAGGGGCGCTCAAGAGACCCAGTACTTC. Protein product: CASSPDRGAQETQYF.

This clonotype was recorded at least ten times. The chain uses TRBV25-1 and TRBJ2-5; weak D call: TRBD2 (6 bases). With 5 bases removed from V and 11 bases from J, the gap between germline ends came to 36 bases. CDR3 length equals 19 residues. Germline CDR1 reads MGHDK; CDR2 reads SYGVNS. The CDR3 nucleotides are TGTGCCAGCAGTCCCGATCGGCGGTTTGAGGGGACTCAAACTCGAGGGCAGTACTTC. Translating it yields CASSPDRRFEGTQTRGQYF.

This clonotype was observed at least ten times. The genes are TRBV3-1 and TRBJ1-1, with D perhaps matching TRBD1 (5 bases). The germline CDR1 and CDR2 sequences are LGHDT and YNNKEL (reference sequence). V lost 4 bases and J lost 0, with 12 bases in between. The CDR3 runs to 15 residues. CDR3 DNA sequence: TGTGCCAGCAGCCCTCCGGGACTCCTGAACACTGAAGCTTTCTTT. Its translation is CASSPPGLLNTEAFF.

This clonotype was recorded at least ten times. The rearrangement joins TRBV20-1 to TRBJ2-4; possible D gene TRBD2, 5 bases. V lost 6 bases and J 3 bases, leaving 18 bases between the germline ends. Germline-derived CDR1 and CDR2 are DFQATT and SNEGSKA (reference sequence). The CDR3 contains 15 residues. In DNA form, the CDR3 reads TGCAGTGCCCACCATGCGGGCATGGGCAAAAACATTCAGTACTTC. The encoded protein is CSAHHAGMGKNIQYF.

This clonotype has just a few counts. A much larger clone differs by one base, so this may be a read error. The rearrangement links TRBV7-2 to TRBJ1-1; tentative D call: TRBD1 (5 bases). The length of the CDR3 is 16 residues. Germline V gene data show CDR1 as SGHTA and CDR2 as FQGNSA. CDR3 protein: CVSSPNGASLYTEAFF. CDR3 DNA sequence: TGTGTCAGCAGCCCGAATGGGGCAAGCCTATACACTGAAGCTTTCTTT. Together with reference TRBV7-2 and TRBJ1-1, the CDR3 gives the full variable domain: GAGVSQSPSNKVTEKGKDVELRCDPISGHTALYWYRQSLGQGLEFLIYFQGNSAPDKSGLPSDRFSAERTGGSVSTLTIQRTQQEDSAVYLCVSSPNGASLYTEAFFGQGTRLTVV.

The table lists this clonotype with many counts. This rearrangement joins TRBV7-2 to TRBJ2-5; 7 nucleotides align to TRBD2. Germline loops: CDR1 SGHTA, CDR2 FQGNSA. J was trimmed by 1 base and V by 1 base; bases with no gene match: 15. The CDR3 sequence is 19 residues long. CDR3 DNA: TGTGCCAGCAGCTTAGGGCGGGGGAGATCAGGCACGTTCCAAGAGACCCAGTACTTC. It is translated as CASSLGRGRSGTFQETQYF.

This clonotype was seen repeatedly, ten times or more. The gene calls are TRBV7-9 and TRBJ2-4; 9 nucleotides agree with TRBD2. CDR1 SEHNR and CDR2 FQNEAQ come from the germline V gene (reference sequence). The CDR3 is made up of 15 amino acids. The V segment lost 5 bases and the J segment 5 bases; nucleotides outside the gene matches: 7. In DNA, the CDR3 is TGTGCCAGCAGCCCGCGCGCTAGCGGGGAAAACATTCAGTACTTC. This encodes CASSPRASGENIQYF. Variable domain in full (rest from reference TRBV7-9 and TRBJ2-4): DTGVSQNPRHKITKRGQNVTFRCDPISEHNRLYWYRQTLGQGPEFLTYFQNEAQLEKSRLLSDRFSAERPKGSFSTLEIQRTEQGDSAMYLCASSPRASGENIQYFGAGTRLSVL.

This clonotype showed up many times. The genes are TRBV28 and TRBJ1-2; 7 bases are shared with TRBD1. The CDR3 runs to 13 residues. The trim removed 5 bases at V and 8 bases at J, leaving 8 bases unmatched. Germline V CDR1 and CDR2: MDHEN, SYDVKM. The CDR3 sequence is CASSPDRVGGYTF. The CDR3 region has the DNA TGTGCCAGCAGTCCCGACAGGGTCGGAGGCTACACCTTC.

In its sample, this clonotype was seen many times. The V and J genes are TRBV11-2 and TRBJ1-1, with D perhaps TRBD1 (6 bases). V dropped 1 base and J dropped 8 bases, with 14 bases sitting between them. The CDR3 sequence is 14 residues long. CDR1 and CDR2 from the germline V gene are SGHAT and FQNNGV. The CDR3 here is CASSLAVGGTEAFF. The CDR3 nucleotides are TGTGCCAGCAGCTTAGCCGTGGGAGGGACAGAAGCTTTCTTT.

This clonotype was found many times. The CDR3 DNA sequence: TGTGCCAGTACTCTACTGGGGGACAATCAGCCCCAGCATTTT. This encodes CASTLLGDNQPQHF. The V gene is TRBV28, the J gene TRBJ1-5; the D gene is possibly TRBD1 (5 bases). The V gene lost 9 bases and the J gene lost 3 bases, with 15 bases spanning the gap. The CDR3 spans 14 residues. From germline, CDR1 is MDHEN and CDR2 SYDVKM.

In its sample, this clonotype was seen a few times. The chain carries TRBV20-1 and TRBJ1-5, with D perhaps TRBD1 (6 bases). There are 15 residues in the CDR3. V was pared by 5 bases and J by 3 bases, with 17 bases between. Germline-derived CDR1 and CDR2 are DFQATT and SNEGSKA (reference sequence). The CDR3 DNA is TGCAGTGCTCGGATGGGGAGGGGGAACAATCAGCCCCAGCATTTT. Translated: CSARMGRGNNQPQHF.

This clonotype has a count of ten or more. This chain connects TRBV6-1 to TRBJ2-3; D not certain. V lost 1 base and J 2 bases, leaving 4 bases between the germline ends. The CDR3 totals 13 residues. The germline V gene has CDR1 MNHNS and CDR2 SASEGT. CDR3: CASSEVPTDTQYF. In DNA form, the CDR3 reads TGTGCCAGCAGTGAAGTCCCCACAGATACGCAGTATTTT.

This clonotype was picked up many times. The rearrangement links TRBV20-1 to TRBJ2-7; 9 bases are a match to TRBD2. The J segment lost 5 bases and the V segment lost 2 bases, leaving 10 bases of the junction unmatched. Germline V gene sequence: CDR1 DFQATT, CDR2 SNEGSKA (reference sequence). The CDR3 extends over 15 amino acids. Here the CDR3 DNA reads TGCAGTGCTAGACGTCCCATAGCGGGAGTCCACGAGCAGTACTTC. Translating it yields CSARRPIAGVHEQYF.